This TCR beta chain was identified in a study of T cell repertoires in cytomegalovirus infection. Study-level information: CMV infection together with matching HLA type was indicated by public TCR beta signatures.

With respect to this clonotype: The antigen remains undetermined.

Germline CDR1 is ENHRY and CDR2 is SYGVKD. V was clipped by 3 bases and J by 5 bases, with 6 bases between them. The length of the CDR3 is 12 residues. TCRdb fed the reads into MiXCR, producing one record per CDR3 protein. Of some 350,000 distinct CDR3 sequences detected, roughly 20% appear once; the ten largest clones hold 8.7%. Study findings and constraints: Totalled public TCR beta family frequency picked out people who carried CMV plus the relevant HLA. Ex vivo, HLA-C-restricted CMV-specific TCR beta clonotypes prevailed over the rest of the response.

The sequence came from a human donor in good health (CMV status not recorded). Some clones in this sample may be carry-over from other donors' samples. The chain links TRBV10-3 to TRBJ2-3, with D uncertain. The specimen sequenced was PBMCs. The CDR3 loop is CAISEGQDTQYF. The CDR3 DNA follows: TGTGCCATCAGTGAAGGGCAAGATACGCAGTATTTT.